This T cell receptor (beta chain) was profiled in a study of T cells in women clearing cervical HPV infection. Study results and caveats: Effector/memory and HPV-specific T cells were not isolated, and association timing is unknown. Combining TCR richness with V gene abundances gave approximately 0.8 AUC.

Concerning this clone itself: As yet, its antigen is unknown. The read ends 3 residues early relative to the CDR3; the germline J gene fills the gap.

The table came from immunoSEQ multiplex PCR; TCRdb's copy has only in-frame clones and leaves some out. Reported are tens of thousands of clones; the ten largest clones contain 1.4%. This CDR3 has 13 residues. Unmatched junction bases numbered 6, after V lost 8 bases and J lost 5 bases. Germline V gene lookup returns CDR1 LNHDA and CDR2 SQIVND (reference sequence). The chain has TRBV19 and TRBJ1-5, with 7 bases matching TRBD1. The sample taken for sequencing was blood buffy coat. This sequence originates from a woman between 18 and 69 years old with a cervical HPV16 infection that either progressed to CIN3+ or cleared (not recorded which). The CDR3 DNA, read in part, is TGTGCCAGTCGAGGGCAGGGGGATCAGCCC. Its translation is CASRGQGDQP. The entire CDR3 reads CASRGQGDQPQHF.